Below, 17 T cell receptor beta chains from the same sample are listed, as sequenced in a study of regulatory T cells in long-lasting Graves disease. Time point denoted: persistent/refractory GD, antithyroid drugs over 5 years with positive TRAb. The authors made the TCR library using RNA they extracted from PBMCs. Investigators prepared the TCR beta libraries by applying iRepertoire HTBI primers and Arm-PCR of CDR3 regions. Each CDR3 protein gets one entry after TCRdb re-called the multiplex PCR reads with MiXCR. The repertoire has around 510,000 distinct CDR3 sequences, less than 25% of them found once; the top ten carry 6.5% to 10%. The sample was peripheral blood mononuclear cells (PBMCs), taken when the disease was refractory, from a patient treated with antithyroid drugs. The source is a female donor with Graves disease.

This clonotype was seen at least ten times. The chain is built from TRBV20-1 and TRBJ1-2, with D unclear. The V gene lost 2 bases and the J gene lost 5 bases, with 12 bases spanning the gap. Germline V gene lookup returns CDR1 DFQATT and CDR2 SNEGSKA (reference sequence). The CDR3 is 13 amino acids. The DNA for the CDR3 is TGCAGTGCTAGAAAACCAGGACGATATGGCTACACCTTC. This codes for CSARKPGRYGYTF.

There are many counts of this clonotype. The chain is built from TRBV12-3 or TRBV12-4 and TRBJ1-5; tentative D call: TRBD1 (5 bases). The germline V and J ends were trimmed by 6 bases and 1 base, with 10 bases remaining between them. The CDR3 totals 14 residues. CDR3 protein: CASSKGVSNQPQHF. The DNA for the CDR3 is TGTGCCAGCAGCAAAGGGGTAAGCAATCAGCCCCAGCATTTT.

This clonotype was counted between two and nine times. This chain joins TRBV4-2 and TRBJ2-4; the D is unclear. Per germline, CDR1 LGHNA and CDR2 YNFKEQ. The V and J ends lost 0 bases and 0 bases respectively, with 12 bases between them. The CDR3 runs 17 residues. The CDR3 spells CASSQDGWWLAKNIQYF. The CDR3 region has the DNA TGTGCCAGCAGCCAAGATGGGTGGTGGTTAGCCAAAAACATTCAGTACTTC.

Worth noting for this clonotype: One end of the junction does not line up with germline, which may come from a read error. This chain connects TRBV7-4 to TRBJ1-3; D perhaps matches TRBD1 (5 bases). The CDR3 consists of 16 residues. Germline-derived CDR1 and CDR2 are SGHVT and SQSDAQ. This CDR3 is CASSVAGTGSGNTIYF. Here the CDR3 DNA reads TGTGCCAGCAGCGTAGCAGGGACCGGGTCTGGAAACACCATATATTTT.

This clonotype was observed many times. The V gene is TRBV12-3 or TRBV12-4, the J gene TRBJ2-2, with a possible D match to TRBD2 (5 bases). This CDR3 is 15 amino acids long. Trimming cost V 6 bases and J 0 bases, with 11 bases left between them. CDR3 sequence: CASRSTRANTGELFF. The CDR3 nucleotides are TGTGCCAGCAGGTCAACTAGAGCGAACACCGGGGAGCTGTTTTTT.

This clonotype was detected only a few times. As DNA, the CDR3 is TGCAGTGCTAGGAGGTCTCTGAACACTGAAGCTTTCTTT. Protein sequence: CSARRSLNTEAFF. The genes are TRBV20-1 and TRBJ1-1, with D hard to call. V shed 3 bases and J shed 0 bases, with 8 bases lying between them. Germline V gene sequence: CDR1 DFQATT, CDR2 SNEGSKA (reference sequence). This CDR3 spans 13 amino acids.

The CDR3 nucleotides are TGTGCCAGCAGCCCGGGACAGTTGCGCTCTGGAAACACCATATATTTT. This translates into CASSPGQLRSGNTIYF. The V and J genes are TRBV3-1 and TRBJ1-3, with 7 positions matching TRBD1. The CDR3 is made up of 16 amino acids. With V trimmed by 4 bases and J by 0 bases, 6 bases remained unmatched. CDR1 and CDR2 (germline): LGHDT, YNNKEL (reference sequence). The complete variable domain, with remaining parts taken from reference TRBV3-1 and TRBJ1-3, reads DTAVSQTPKYLVTQMGNDKSIKCEQNLGHDTMYWYKQDSKKFLKIMFSYNNKELIINETVPNRFSPKSPDKAHLNLHINSLELGDSAVYFCASSPGQLRSGNTIYFGEGSWLTVV.

This chain joins TRBV6-1 and TRBJ1-1, with D possibly matching TRBD1 (6 bases). Germline CDR1 is MNHNS and CDR2 is SASEGT. This CDR3 contains 14 residues. V dropped 7 bases and J dropped 5 bases, with 17 bases sitting between them. CDR3 sequence: CASKEAGARTEAFF. The CDR3 bases are TGTGCCAGCAAGGAAGCAGGGGCGAGGACTGAAGCTTTCTTT.

This clonotype appeared many times. The chain carries TRBV20-1 and TRBJ2-5; D unclear. The ends were cut back, 2 bases at V and 1 base at J, with 11 bases in the middle. There are 14 residues in the CDR3. Germline V lookup: CDR1 DFQATT, CDR2 SNEGSKA (reference sequence). The CDR3 bases are TGCAGTGCTAGACAACCCGGACGCCAAGAGACCCAGTACTTC. Protein: CSARQPGRQETQYF.

The chain combines TRBV5-1 with TRBJ2-7, with 8 bases aligning to TRBD1. This CDR3 has 16 residues. J lost 5 bases, V lost 3 bases, and 13 bases had no gene match. CDR1 is SGHRS, CDR2 YFSETQ, per germline. This CDR3 is CASSYRGAGGSDEQYF. The CDR3 nucleotides are TGCGCCAGCAGCTACCGCGGGGCAGGGGGCAGTGACGAGCAGTACTTC.

This clonotype was recorded a few times. The chain links TRBV15 to TRBJ2-7; D is possibly TRBD1 (6 bases). The V gene lost 3 bases and the J gene lost 3 bases, with 12 bases spanning the gap. Germline CDR1 and CDR2: LNHNV and YYDKDF (reference sequence). The CDR3 sequence is 14 residues long. CDR3 coding DNA: TGTGCCACCAGCAGCCGGGGACAATGCTACGAGCAGTACTTC. Protein product: CATSSRGQCYEQYF. The whole variable domain, remainder taken from reference TRBV15 and TRBJ2-7, is DAMVIQNPRYQVTQFGKPVTLSCSQTLNHNVMYWYQQKSSQAPKLLFHYYDKDFNNEADTPDNFQSRRPNTSFCFLDIRSPGLGDTAMYLCATSSRGQCYEQYFGPGTRLTVT.

V and J are TRBV19 and TRBJ2-7; 8 nucleotides agree with TRBD1. Germline V gene sequence: CDR1 LNHDA, CDR2 SQIVND (reference sequence). V dropped 7 bases and J dropped 4; count of bases not matched to a gene: 6. This CDR3 spans 13 amino acids. CDR3 region: CASTRTGSYEQYF. CDR3 DNA: TGTGCCAGTACAAGGACAGGGTCTTACGAGCAGTACTTC. The full variable domain, rest sourced from reference TRBV19 and TRBJ2-7, is DGGITQSPKYLFRKEGQNVTLSCEQNLNHDAMYWYRQDPGQGLRLIYYSQIVNDFQKGDIAEGYSVSREKKESFPLTVTSAQKNPTAFYLCASTRTGSYEQYFGPGTRLTVT.

The chain carries TRBV18 and TRBJ1-1, with 7 bases aligning to TRBD1. V lost 6 bases and J lost 4; bases outside the gene matches: 11. The CDR3 has 15 residues. Germline V gene lookup returns CDR1 KGHSH and CDR2 LQKENI. The CDR3 region is CASSPDRSWGTEAFF. Here the CDR3 DNA reads TGTGCCAGCTCCCCGGACAGGAGTTGGGGCACTGAAGCTTTCTTT.

This clonotype has at least ten counts. The rearrangement joins TRBV6-1 to TRBJ1-1, with D unclear. CDR3 length equals 14 residues. With 10 bases removed from V and 0 bases from J, the gap between germline ends came to 15 bases. CDR1 is MNHNS and CDR2 is SASEGT in the germline V gene. In nucleotides, the CDR3 is TGTGCCATTACCGGGAGACACATGAACACTGAAGCTTTCTTT. Encoded protein: CAITGRHMNTEAFF.

Many counts were recorded for this clonotype. The rearrangement joins TRBV28 to TRBJ1-2; D is undetermined. The CDR3 has 13 residues. Germline assignment: CDR1 MDHEN and CDR2 SYDVKM. The V gene lost 0 bases and the J gene lost 7 bases, with 9 bases spanning the gap. CDR3 loop: CASSLWGPGGYTF. CDR3 bases: TGTGCCAGCAGTTTATGGGGCCCGGGTGGCTACACCTTC.

This clonotype was counted at least ten times. The J gene is TRBJ1-2, the V gene TRBV18; no clear D gene. The CDR3 spans 13 residues. V lost 3 bases and J 4 bases, leaving 9 bases between the germline ends. CDR1 and CDR2 (germline): KGHSH, LQKENI. This CDR3 reads CASSPARVYGYTF. CDR3 coding DNA: TGTGCCAGCTCACCGGCGAGGGTCTATGGCTACACCTTC.

The chain recombines TRBV10-3 with TRBJ1-6, with D perhaps TRBD1 (5 bases). The CDR3 extends over 15 amino acids. The V and J ends lost 0 bases and 10 bases respectively, with 13 bases between them. Germline V lookup: CDR1 ENHRY, CDR2 SYGVKD. In DNA, the CDR3 is TGTGCCATCAGTGAGTCGCGGGGCGCGGGCTCACCCCTCCACTTT. It is translated as CAISESRGAGSPLHF.